The clone carrying this T cell receptor beta chain was counted only a few times. What it binds is not known. These data are taken from a study of identical twins. Study findings and constraints: Clonotypes of the beta chain that were abundant in cord blood carried fewer insertions (memory repertoires showed none).

V gave up 4 bases and J gave up 10 bases, with 17 bases separating them. The length of the CDR3 is 14 residues. CDR1 SGHTA and CDR2 FQGNSA come from the germline V gene. One entry per CDR3 protein, called by TCRdb with MiXCR from the 5' RACE reads. The table records around 230,000 distinct CDR3 sequences, around a tenth of them present only once. The TCR sequence derives from a woman aged 18 to 35 in good health. The V call is TRBV7-2, the J call TRBJ2-1; D is perhaps TRBD1 (5 bases). Material for sequencing was memory (CD45RO+) T cells sorted from blood. The CDR3 region has the DNA TGTGCCAGCAGCTCTCAAGTCGACAGCCGGGAGCAGTTCTTC. Its protein product is CASSSQVDSREQFF. Supplemented by reference TRBV7-2 and TRBJ2-1, the full variable domain reads GAGVSQSPSNKVTEKGKDVELRCDPISGHTALYWYRQSLGQGLEFLIYFQGNSAPDKSGLPSDRFSAERTGGSVSTLTIQRTQQEDSAVYLCASSSQVDSREQFFGPGTRLTVL.